The next 32 T cell receptor beta chains were all read from a single sample in a study of blood T cells in healthy people across ages. Alongside a J-beta primer mix, a sample-barcoded 5' primer served in a second PCR lasting roughly 6 to 12 cycles. A single record per CDR3 protein comes from TCRdb applying MiXCR to the 5' RACE reads. The top ten hold 3% to 4% of the sample, which has 550,000 to 750,000 distinct CDR3 sequences, around 21% seen once. Sequenced sample: blood. The receptor source for this set is a man aged 70-80 years in good health.

The gene calls are TRBV11-1 and TRBJ1-4, with TRBD1 matching over 10 bases. Unmatched junction bases numbered 8, after V lost 5 bases and J lost 2 bases. CDR3 length: 17 amino acids. Germline CDR1 and CDR2: SGHAT and FQDESV (reference sequence). The CDR3: CASSRRQGASTNEKLFF. In DNA form, the CDR3 reads TGTGCCAGCAGCCGACGACAGGGGGCCTCGACTAATGAAAAACTGTTTTTT. The full variable domain, in which reference TRBV11-1 and TRBJ1-4 provide the parts outside the CDR3, is EAEVAQSPRYKITEKSQAVAFWCDPISGHATLYWYRQILGQGPELLVQFQDESVVDDSQLPKDRFSAERLKGVDSTLKIQPAELGDSAMYLCASSRRQGASTNEKLFFGSGTQLSVL.

The chain combines TRBV5-1 with TRBJ2-5, with 10 bases fitting TRBD1. Gene TRBJ2-7 matches the end of the DNA better, so the J call may be wrong. CDR1 SGHRS and CDR2 YFSETQ come from the germline V gene. This CDR3 has 16 amino acids. CDR3: CASSLKGQGPYYEQYF. CDR3 sequence (DNA): TGCGCCAGCAGCTTGAAGGGACAGGGGCCTTACTACGAGCAGTACTTC.

The rearrangement uses TRBV7-3 and TRBJ2-5, with 8 bases identical to TRBD2. The CDR3 has 15 amino acids. Germline CDR1 reads SGHTA; CDR2 reads FQGTGA. Trimming removed 0 bases from V and 5 bases from J; junction bases left unmatched: 5. The CDR3 region has the DNA TGTGCCAGCAGCTTAACGAGCGGGGGATGGGAGACCCAGTACTTC. It codes for CASSLTSGGWETQYF.

The chain recombines TRBV20-1 with TRBJ2-3; D is perhaps TRBD2 (5 bases). CDR1 is DFQATT, CDR2 SNEGSKA, per germline (reference sequence). Trimming removed 3 bases at V and 2 bases at J, with 15 bases between. The CDR3 covers 15 residues. DNA of the CDR3: TGCAGTGCTAGTCATGCGGGTGAACCCACAGATACGCAGTATTTT. Its protein is CSASHAGEPTDTQYF.

This sequence joins TRBV27 and TRBJ2-7; D is tentatively TRBD1 or TRBD2 (6 bases each). The CDR3 consists of 15 residues. Germline CDR1 is MNHEY and CDR2 is SMNVEV (reference sequence). The germline V and J ends were trimmed by 3 bases and 0 bases, with 12 bases remaining between them. The CDR3 region has the DNA TGTGCCAGCAGTTTCTTTGGGGGGCCCTCCTACGAGCAGTACTTC. Translated, it gives CASSFFGGPSYEQYF.

There are a few counts of this clonotype. The genes are TRBV7-2 and TRBJ2-1, with 9 bases identical to TRBD2. The CDR3 has 15 amino acids. After removal of 5 bases from V and 5 bases from J, the junction contained 7 bases not matched to a gene. Germline V gene sequence: CDR1 SGHTA, CDR2 FQGNSA. CDR3 DNA sequence: TGTGCCAGCAGCGGCGGGAGGGCCAAAAACAATGAGCAGTTCTTC. It codes for CASSGGRAKNNEQFF.

This clonotype was seen more than once but under ten times. This chain connects TRBV29-1 to TRBJ2-7; 10 bases are a match to TRBD1. V shed 2 bases, J shed 0 bases, and the junction held 4 bases outside the gene matches. The germline CDR1 and CDR2 sequences are SQVTM and ANQGSEA. The CDR3 is 15 residues long. CDR3 in DNA: TGCAGCGTTGAAAAGGGACAGGGGCCCTCCTACGAGCAGTACTTC. Translated, it gives CSVEKGQGPSYEQYF.

The rearrangement joins TRBV18 to TRBJ2-7; D is perhaps TRBD2 (6 bases). The CDR3 spans 17 residues. Germline loops: CDR1 KGHSH, CDR2 LQKENI. V lost 0 bases and J lost 5, with 20 bases in between. The CDR3 sequence is CASSPPRGWDHRDEQYF. The CDR3 nucleotides are TGTGCCAGCTCACCACCTCGGGGGTGGGATCATAGGGACGAGCAGTACTTC.

Ten or more counts support this clonotype. V and J are TRBV25-1 and TRBJ2-3, with 7 bases that match TRBD2. Germline loops: CDR1 MGHDK, CDR2 SYGVNS. The CDR3 has 16 residues. The V gene end was trimmed by 6 bases and the J gene end by 4 bases; junction bases not matched to a gene: 13. CDR3 loop: CASSPRAGDAADTQYF. The CDR3 DNA follows: TGTGCCAGCAGCCCCAGGGCGGGAGATGCTGCAGATACGCAGTATTTT.

The gene calls are TRBV2 and TRBJ1-1; maybe TRBD1 (6 bases). Germline V gene lookup returns CDR1 SNHLY and CDR2 FYNNEI. This CDR3 has 13 amino acids. Trimming took 6 bases from V and 5 from J, leaving 13 bases between them. The CDR3 is CASRYREGTEAFF. For the CDR3, the DNA is TGTGCCAGCAGGTACAGGGAAGGGACTGAAGCTTTCTTT.

The genes are TRBV2 and TRBJ2-5; 7 bases fit TRBD1. Judging by the DNA end, TRBJ2-7 fits better; the J call may be wrong. Germline V gene data show CDR1 as SNHLY and CDR2 as FYNNEI. The CDR3 consists of 13 residues. The CDR3 loop reads CASNFDRVPEQYF. In nucleotides, the CDR3 is TGTGCCAGCAACTTCGACAGGGTACCCGAGCAGTACTTC.

This clonotype turned up a few times. This rearrangement joins TRBV12-3 or TRBV12-4 to TRBJ2-5; D is possibly TRBD1 or TRBD2 (5 bases each). The CDR3 has 14 residues. V shed 10 bases and J shed 7 bases, with 22 bases lying between them. The CDR3 region is CAINSGTAKGTQYF. CDR3 coding DNA: TGTGCCATCAACTCGGGGACCGCTAAGGGGACCCAGTACTTC.

The J gene is TRBJ2-5, the V gene TRBV23-1; the match to TRBD2 covers 7 bases. TRBV23-1 is an ORF, and what it does is uncertain. The CDR3 extends over 14 amino acids. The V gene end was trimmed by 11 bases and the J gene end by 5 bases; junction bases not matched to a gene: 14. The CDR3 loop is CALGESGEGETQYF. The CDR3 nucleotides are TGCGCCCTCGGTGAAAGCGGGGAGGGGGAGACCCAGTACTTC.

The gene calls are TRBV29-1 and TRBJ1-2; 9 nucleotides line up with TRBD1. The germline CDR1 and CDR2 sequences are SQVTM and ANQGSEA. This CDR3 is built from 13 residues. J lost 6 bases, V lost 6 bases, and 8 bases had no gene match. CDR3 sequence (DNA): TGCAGCGTCCGGGGGGGACAGGGCGATGGCTACACCTTC. It codes for CSVRGGQGDGYTF.

The rearrangement uses TRBV20-1 and TRBJ2-3, with 14 bases matching TRBD2. V lost 0 bases and J lost 4; bases outside the gene matches: 9. CDR3 length: 18 amino acids. In germline, CDR1 is DFQATT, CDR2 SNEGSKA (reference sequence). The CDR3 here is CSARDVPSGLAGADTQYF. In DNA form, the CDR3 reads TGCAGTGCTAGAGATGTTCCCTCGGGACTAGCGGGAGCAGATACGCAGTATTTT.

This clonotype was detected only a few times. The V gene is TRBV3-1, the J gene TRBJ2-1, with 9 bases that match TRBD1. The germline gives CDR1 LGHDT, CDR2 YNNKEL (reference sequence). Germline trimming cut 2 bases from V and 0 bases from J; bases unmatched to any gene: 2. CDR3 length: 16 amino acids. The CDR3 bases are TGTGCCAGCAGCCAACCGGACAGGGGCTCCTACAATGAGCAGTTCTTC. Translating it yields CASSQPDRGSYNEQFF.

The rearrangement links TRBV20-1 to TRBJ2-1, with 10 bases that match TRBD2. Germline trimming cut 0 bases from V and 3 bases from J; bases unmatched to any gene: 8. Germline V gives CDR1 DFQATT, CDR2 SNEGSKA (reference sequence). The CDR3 loop spans 17 amino acids. The DNA of the CDR3 is TGCAGTGCTAGAGAAGGACTAGCGGACGGGGGCTACAATGAGCAGTTCTTC. Residues: CSAREGLADGGYNEQFF.

This clonotype was observed a few times. This rearrangement joins TRBV15 to TRBJ2-7; D possibly uses TRBD1 or TRBD2 (5 bases each). The V gene's germline CDR1 is LNHNV and CDR2 YYDKDF (reference sequence). CDR3 length equals 17 residues. Between the trimmed V and J ends, which lost 1 base and 0 bases, there was a span of 16 bases. CDR3 in amino acids: CATSRGGAKGTSYEQYF. As DNA, the CDR3 is TGTGCCACCAGCAGAGGTGGGGCAAAGGGGACCTCCTACGAGCAGTACTTC.

This clonotype has a count of ten or more. This rearrangement joins TRBV7-2 to TRBJ2-1; 8 bases map to TRBD2. Trimming took 1 base from V and 0 from J; bases not matched to a gene: 8. The CDR3 loop spans 18 amino acids. The germline V gene encodes CDR1 SGHTA and CDR2 FQGNSA. The CDR3 sequence: CASSLVYGRAYSYNEQFF. For the CDR3, the DNA is TGTGCCAGCAGCTTAGTATACGGGAGGGCCTACTCCTACAATGAGCAGTTCTTC.

This clonotype appeared many times. The rearrangement links TRBV7-2 to TRBJ1-2, with unresolved D. Trimming stripped 3 bases from V and 4 bases from J, with 18 bases between. Germline CDR1 SGHTA, CDR2 FQGNSA. The CDR3 extends over 16 amino acids. CDR3 sequence (DNA): TGTGCCAGCAGCTTCGCGTTCTCCCCGGGCGGCTATGGCTACACCTTC. It translates to CASSFAFSPGGYGYTF.

This clonotype was seen repeatedly, ten times or more. The DNA of the CDR3 is TGCGCCAGCAGCTTCTCAGGGTCCGAGACCCAGTACTTC. It yields the protein CASSFSGSETQYF. The V gene is TRBV5-1, the J gene TRBJ2-5; D is possibly TRBD1 (5 bases). This CDR3 region has 13 residues. V was cut by 2 bases and J by 5 bases, with 10 bases left in between. Germline values: CDR1 SGHRS, CDR2 YFSETQ.

This clonotype was seen a handful of times. The chain carries TRBV6-6 and TRBJ2-7; D uncertain. The CDR3 sequence is 14 residues long. Germline V gene lookup returns CDR1 MNHNY and CDR2 SVGAGI (reference sequence). The V end was cut by 2 bases, the J end by 1 base, with 9 bases between. The CDR3 sequence: CASSYGQRSYEQYF. The CDR3 region has the DNA TGTGCCAGCAGTTACGGGCAGCGATCCTACGAGCAGTACTTC.

This clonotype appeared a few times. This sequence joins TRBV5-1 and TRBJ1-5; D unresolved. Deletions cut 1 base from V and 9 bases from J, with 8 bases between. CDR3 length: 12 residues. Germline assignment: CDR1 SGHRS and CDR2 YFSETQ. The CDR3 DNA reads as TGCGCCAGCAGCTTGCCCGGAGGGCCCCAGCATTTT. It is translated as CASSLPGGPQHF.

This clonotype was found a few times. The V and J genes are TRBV14 and TRBJ2-2; no clear D. CDR3 length: 14 amino acids. Per germline, CDR1 SGHDN and CDR2 FVKESK. V was pared by 1 base and J by 6 bases, with 9 bases between. The DNA of the CDR3 is TGTGCCAGCAGCCAAGGGTTGCAGGCCGGGGAGCTGTTTTTT. Amino acids: CASSQGLQAGELFF.

V is TRBV28 and J is TRBJ2-4; the D is unclear. There are 17 residues in the CDR3. Germline V lookup: CDR1 MDHEN, CDR2 SYDVKM. V lost 5 bases and J lost 8, with 25 bases in between. The CDR3 DNA is TGTGCCAGCAGTCTACTCGACAACGTACTCGCTAACCACATTCAGTACTTC. This codes for CASSLLDNVLANHIQYF.

This clonotype was seen at least ten times. The chain couples TRBV2 to TRBJ2-7; D is possibly TRBD2 (5 bases). This CDR3 spans 14 amino acids. V lost 1 base to trimming and J lost 6 bases, with 13 bases between them. CDR1 is SNHLY, CDR2 FYNNEI, per germline. DNA of the CDR3: TGTGCCAGCAGTGAAGGTGGCGGGTTGGGCGAGCAGTACTTC. This encodes CASSEGGGLGEQYF.

This clonotype has a handful of counts. The V gene is TRBV7-9, the J gene TRBJ2-3, with 9 bases aligning to TRBD2. Trimming cost V 1 base and J 6 bases; bases outside gene matches: 8. Germline-derived CDR1 and CDR2 are SEHNR and FQNEAQ (reference sequence). The CDR3 has 16 residues. CDR3 sequence: CASSLGPGLASDTQYF. The CDR3 bases are TGTGCCAGCAGCTTAGGGCCGGGACTAGCATCTGATACGCAGTATTTT.

The genes are TRBV20-1 and TRBJ2-7, with D possibly being TRBD1 (5 bases). Germline lookup yields CDR1 DFQATT and CDR2 SNEGSKA (reference sequence). The CDR3 has 14 amino acids. Trimming took 2 bases from V and 0 from J, leaving 11 bases between them. The CDR3: CSARPQVTSYEQYF. The CDR3 coding sequence is TGCAGTGCTAGACCACAGGTCACCTCCTACGAGCAGTACTTC.

In its sample, this clonotype was seen a few times. V usage is TRBV2 and J usage is TRBJ2-1; D may match TRBD1 or TRBD2 (5 bases each). The CDR3 covers 13 residues. V dropped 9 bases and J dropped 4 bases, with 13 bases sitting between them. Per germline, CDR1 SNHLY and CDR2 FYNNEI. The DNA of the CDR3 is TGTGCCAGTAGCCGGGACGCATACAATGAGCAGTTCTTC. Protein sequence: CASSRDAYNEQFF.

The CDR3 spells CSARDTGESTYEQYF. CDR3 nucleotide sequence: TGCAGTGCTAGAGATACGGGCGAAAGTACCTACGAGCAGTACTTC. The chain joins TRBV20-1 to TRBJ2-7; D is undetermined. V lost 0 bases to trimming and J lost 2 bases, with 14 bases between them. This CDR3 is 15 amino acids long. Looked up from germline, CDR1 is DFQATT and CDR2 is SNEGSKA (reference sequence).

The rearrangement uses TRBV20-1 and TRBJ1-4, with 8 bases identical to TRBD1. The germline V gene has CDR1 DFQATT and CDR2 SNEGSKA (reference sequence). Losses at the gene ends were 6 bases for V and 6 bases for J; bases not matched to a gene: 9. This CDR3 contains 14 residues. CDR3 coding DNA: TGCAGTGCGCCAACAGGGGGTCCGGATGAAAAACTGTTTTTT. Amino acid sequence: CSAPTGGPDEKLFF.

The V gene is TRBV10-3, the J gene TRBJ2-7; 7 bases are shared with TRBD1. The V gene end was trimmed by 4 bases and the J gene end by 2 bases; junction bases not matched to a gene: 5. The CDR3 is 14 amino acids. Germline-derived CDR1 and CDR2 are ENHRY and SYGVKD. The CDR3 spells CAISGSGGTYEQYF. Written as DNA, the CDR3 is TGTGCCATCAGTGGGTCAGGGGGAACCTACGAGCAGTACTTC.